Listed below are T cell receptor beta chains from one sample, sequenced in a study of breast tumors, draining lymph nodes, adjacent tissues. TCRdb called the multiplex PCR reads again in MiXCR, with one record for every CDR3 protein. Among roughly 260,000 distinct CDR3 sequences listed, over 30% were seen once. Specimen: axillary lymph node tissue. Every receptor here comes from a female donor with breast cancer. Some clones in this sample may be carry-over from other donors' samples. Both conserved end residues are part of each CDR3. Fields, in order: clone size, J gene, D gene, V gene, CDR3 DNA, CDR3 protein. D genes are given only for firm matches. Where a row states a size, it is once, few, many or the class of an expanded clone; other rows omit it.

clone size: .
J gene: TRBJ2-2
D gene: .
V gene: TRBV24-1
CDR3 DNA: .
CDR3 protein: CATSGRVSSGANVLTFGPGELFF

clone size: .
J gene: TRBJ1-5
D gene: .
V gene: TRBV7-3
CDR3 DNA: TGTGCCAGCAGCTTACCAGCGCAAAAAACAGATACGCAGCATTTT
CDR3 protein: CASSLPAQKTDTQHF

clone size: .
J gene: TRBJ2-1
D gene: .
V gene: TRBV13
CDR3 DNA: TGTGCCAGCAGCTCGCCCCCCGTCGATGAGCAGTTCTTC
CDR3 protein: CASSSPPVDEQFF

clone size: many
J gene: TRBJ1-5
D gene: TRBD1
V gene: TRBV19
CDR3 DNA: TGTGCCAGTAGTATTCCGTCAGGGGGCGTAAGCAATCAGCCCCAGCATTTT
CDR3 protein: CASSIPSGGVSNQPQHF

clone size: many
J gene: TRBJ2-2
D gene: .
V gene: TRBV7-6
CDR3 DNA: TGTGCCAGCAGCTTATCAGGAAAGTGGGGGGAGCTGTTTTTT
CDR3 protein: CASSLSGKWGELFF

clone size: many
J gene: TRBJ2-2
D gene: TRBD2
V gene: TRBV4-2
CDR3 DNA: TGTGCCAGCAGCCCCGGCAGCGGGAGCCAAGCGAACACCGGGGAGCTGTTTTTT
CDR3 protein: CASSPGSGSQANTGELFF

clone size: .
J gene: TRBJ1-4
D gene: TRBD1
V gene: TRBV20-1
CDR3 DNA: TGCAGTGCTAGACAGACAGGGGCTGAAAAACTGTTTTTT
CDR3 protein: CSARQTGAEKLFF

clone size: .
J gene: TRBJ2-2
D gene: TRBD2
V gene: TRBV27
CDR3 DNA: TGTGCCAGCAGGGGACTAGCGGCCACCGGGGAGCTGTTTTTT
CDR3 protein: CASRGLAATGELFF

clone size: .
J gene: TRBJ2-7
D gene: TRBD1
V gene: TRBV30
CDR3 DNA: TGTGCCTGGAGAAGATCAGGACAGGCAACCTACGAGCAGTGCTTC
CDR3 protein: CAWRRSGQATYEQCF

clone size: .
J gene: TRBJ2-4
D gene: .
V gene: TRBV30
CDR3 DNA: TGTGCCTGGAGTGTAGATAATGGAAAAAACATTCAGTACTTC
CDR3 protein: CAWSVDNGKNIQYF

clone size: many
J gene: TRBJ2-1
D gene: TRBD1
V gene: TRBV19
CDR3 DNA: TGTGCCAGTAGTATAAGCCCTGGACAGGGACCCTACAATGAGCAGTTCTTC
CDR3 protein: CASSISPGQGPYNEQFF

clone size: many
J gene: TRBJ2-1
D gene: .
V gene: TRBV13
CDR3 DNA: TGTGCCAGCAGCTTAGGCTGGTCGCTAAATGAGCAGTTCTTC
CDR3 protein: CASSLGWSLNEQFF

clone size: many
J gene: TRBJ2-5
D gene: .
V gene: TRBV7-9
CDR3 DNA: TGTGCCAGCAGCTTAGCGGGGACAAGCGTTTTGCAGACCCAGTACTTC
CDR3 protein: CASSLAGTSVLQTQYF

clone size: few
J gene: TRBJ2-2
D gene: .
V gene: TRBV12-3/TRBV12-4
CDR3 DNA: TGTGCCAGCATAAGCGCGGGAAGCACCGGGGAGCTGTTTTTT
CDR3 protein: CASISAGSTGELFF

clone size: many
J gene: TRBJ1-4
D gene: .
V gene: TRBV20-1
CDR3 DNA: TGCAGTGCTAGAGAGAGGGGAAATGAAAAACTGTTTTTT
CDR3 protein: CSARERGNEKLFF

clone size: .
J gene: TRBJ1-2
D gene: .
V gene: TRBV29-1
CDR3 DNA: TGCAGCGTACCGACAGCCCCGAGATTTAACTATGGCTACACCTTC
CDR3 protein: CSVPTAPRFNYGYTF

clone size: few
J gene: TRBJ2-7
D gene: .
V gene: TRBV6-2/TRBV6-3
CDR3 DNA: TGTGCCAGCAGCTCCCTGCTGGAGAGGGGGAACTCCTACGAGCAGTACTTC
CDR3 protein: CASSSLLERGNSYEQYF

clone size: many
J gene: TRBJ2-1
D gene: TRBD2
V gene: TRBV20-1
CDR3 DNA: TGCAGTGCCGAAAGACTAGCGGGAGGGCCACGGAATGAGCAGTTCTTC
CDR3 protein: CSAERLAGGPRNEQFF

clone size: many
J gene: TRBJ2-2
D gene: .
V gene: TRBV11-3
CDR3 DNA: TGTGCCAGCAGCTTAGATTCGGGAAGTACGAACACCGGGGAGCTGTTTTTT
CDR3 protein: CASSLDSGSTNTGELFF